The clone carrying this T cell receptor beta chain occurred many times. This sample stems from a study of human T cells and chemical hapten exposure. TCRdb fed the RACE reads into MiXCR, producing one record per CDR3 protein. Of around 85,000 distinct CDR3 sequences detected, 10% to 15% appear once; the ten largest clones hold around 5.8%. Indicated time point: patch test 3, about 24 weeks after DPC sensitization. Treatment in this sample: therapeutic diphenylcyclopropenone sensitization with weekly scalp DPC. The CDR3 is 13 residues long. Germline values: CDR1 SQVTM, CDR2 ANQGSEA. The chain recombines TRBV29-1 with TRBJ1-1; no firm D call. The sample was whole blood, taken in connection with sensitization to the hapten diphenylcyclopropenone (DPC). This TCR derives from a woman in her forties or fifties with alopecia areata. Some clones in this sample may be carry-over from other donors' samples. The CDR3 sequence is CSGRGVVNTEAFF. The CDR3 nucleotides are TGCAGTGGTCGCGGGGTCGTGAACACTGAAGCTTTCTTT.